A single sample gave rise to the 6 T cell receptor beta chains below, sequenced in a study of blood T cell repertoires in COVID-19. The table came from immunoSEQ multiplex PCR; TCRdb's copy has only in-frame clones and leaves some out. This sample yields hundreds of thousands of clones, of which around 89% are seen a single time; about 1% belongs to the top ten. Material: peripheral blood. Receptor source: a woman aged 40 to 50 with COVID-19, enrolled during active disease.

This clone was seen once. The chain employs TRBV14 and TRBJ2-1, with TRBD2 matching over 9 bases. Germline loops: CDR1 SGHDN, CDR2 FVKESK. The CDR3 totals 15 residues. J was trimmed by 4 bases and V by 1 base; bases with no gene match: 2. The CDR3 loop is CASSQGSGGYNEQFF. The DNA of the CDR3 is TGTGCCAGCAGCCAAGGAAGCGGGGGGTACAATGAGCAGTTCTTC.

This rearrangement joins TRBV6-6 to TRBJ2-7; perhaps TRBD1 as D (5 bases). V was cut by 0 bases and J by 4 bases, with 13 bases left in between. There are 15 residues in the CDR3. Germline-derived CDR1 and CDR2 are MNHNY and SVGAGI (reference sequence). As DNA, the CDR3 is TGTGCCAGCAGTTACTCGGGGCAGGGAAGTTACGAGCAGTACTTC. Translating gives CASSYSGQGSYEQYF.

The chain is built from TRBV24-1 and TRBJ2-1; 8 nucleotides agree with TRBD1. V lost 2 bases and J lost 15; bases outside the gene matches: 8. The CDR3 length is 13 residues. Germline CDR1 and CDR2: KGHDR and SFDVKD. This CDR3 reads CATSDSSDRGRFF. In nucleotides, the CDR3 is TGTGCCACCAGTGATTCCTCCGACAGGGGAAGGTTCTTC.

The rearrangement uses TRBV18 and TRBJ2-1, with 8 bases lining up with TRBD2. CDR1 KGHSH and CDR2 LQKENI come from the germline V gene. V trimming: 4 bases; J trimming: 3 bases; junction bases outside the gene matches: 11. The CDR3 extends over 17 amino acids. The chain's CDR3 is CASSQTSGGANYNEQFF. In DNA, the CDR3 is TGTGCCAGCTCACAAACTTCCGGGGGGGCCAACTACAATGAGCAGTTCTTC.

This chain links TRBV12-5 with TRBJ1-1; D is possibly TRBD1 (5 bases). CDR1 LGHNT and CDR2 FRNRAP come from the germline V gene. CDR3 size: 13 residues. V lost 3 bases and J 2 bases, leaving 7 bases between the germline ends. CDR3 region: CASGFQGNTEAFF. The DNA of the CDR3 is TGTGCTAGTGGTTTTCAGGGAAACACTGAAGCTTTCTTT.

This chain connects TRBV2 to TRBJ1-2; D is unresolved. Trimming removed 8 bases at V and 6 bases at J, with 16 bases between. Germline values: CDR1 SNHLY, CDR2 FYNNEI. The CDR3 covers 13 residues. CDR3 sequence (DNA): TGTGCCAGCGGGCCGATCCCTCAAAATGGCTACACCTTC. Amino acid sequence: CASGPIPQNGYTF.